This T cell receptor beta chain came from a study of blood T cell repertoires in COVID-19. Study as a whole: Samples taken during acute and convalescent COVID-19 were collected in the United States, Italy and Spain. The analysed material was cDNA or gDNA that came from T cells, B-cell-depleted T cells, or PBMCs.

This clone was seen a single time. In the original processing: Scientists estimated how many nucleated cells there were by amplifying reference gene primers. Data came from immunoSEQ multiplex PCR; TCRdb stores just in-frame clones and leaves some out. That table supplies the V and J calls and clone size; D and trimming were determined from the DNA. This table holds roughly 250,000 clones, approximately 80% found once. Germline V lookup: CDR1 SQVTM, CDR2 ANQGSEA. J gave up 3 bases and V 7 bases, and 8 bases lay outside the gene matches. This CDR3 region has 13 residues. This TCR was sampled from a woman aged 55-75 years with active or convalescent COVID-19. The V call is TRBV29-1, the J call TRBJ1-1, with 7 bases that match TRBD1. Sequencing used peripheral blood. The DNA for the CDR3 is TGCAGCGGGCTACTCCAGGGGGACACTGAAGCTTTCTTT. It translates to CSGLLQGDTEAFF. Drawing the rest from reference TRBV29-1 and TRBJ1-1, the complete variable domain is SAVISQKPSRDICQRGTSLTIQCQVDSQVTMMFWYRQQPGQSLTLIATANQGSEATYESGFVIDKFPISRPNLTFSTLTVSNMSPEDSSIYLCSGLLQGDTEAFFGQGTRLTVV.